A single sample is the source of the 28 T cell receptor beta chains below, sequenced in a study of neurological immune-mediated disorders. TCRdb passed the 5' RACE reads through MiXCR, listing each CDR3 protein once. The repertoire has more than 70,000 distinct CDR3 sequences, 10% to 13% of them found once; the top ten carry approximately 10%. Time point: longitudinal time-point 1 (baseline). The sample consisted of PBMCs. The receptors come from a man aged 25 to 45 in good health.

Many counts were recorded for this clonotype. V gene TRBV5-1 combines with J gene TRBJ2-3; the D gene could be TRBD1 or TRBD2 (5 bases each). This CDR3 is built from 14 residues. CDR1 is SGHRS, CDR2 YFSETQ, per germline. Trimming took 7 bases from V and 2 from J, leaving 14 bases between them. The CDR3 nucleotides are TGCGCCAGCGTCCGGGACGGGGACACAGATACGCAGTATTTT. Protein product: CASVRDGDTDTQYF.

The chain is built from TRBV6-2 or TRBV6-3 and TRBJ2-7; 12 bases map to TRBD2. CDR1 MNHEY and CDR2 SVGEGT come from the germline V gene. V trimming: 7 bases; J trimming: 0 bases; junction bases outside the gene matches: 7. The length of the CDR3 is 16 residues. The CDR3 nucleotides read TGTGCCAGCACCAGACTAGCGGGGGCCAGCTCCTACGAGCAGTACTTC. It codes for CASTRLAGASSYEQYF.

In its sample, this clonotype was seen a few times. CDR3 bases: TGTGCCAGCAGCTTAAGTCAGGGTTTTAATGAAAAACTGTTTTTT. It codes for CASSLSQGFNEKLFF. This chain uses TRBV7-8 with TRBJ1-4; TRBD1 might be the D (5 bases). The CDR3 is 15 residues long. V lost 2 bases and J lost 4, with 11 bases in between. Germline loops: CDR1 SGHVS, CDR2 FQNEAQ.

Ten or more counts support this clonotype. The CDR3 DNA reads as TGCGCCAGCAGATCAGTAGCGGGTGAGCAGTTCTTC. Amino acid sequence: CASRSVAGEQFF. The V gene is TRBV5-1, the J gene TRBJ2-1, with TRBD2 matching 7 bases. This CDR3 is 12 amino acids long. CDR1 and CDR2 (germline): SGHRS, YFSETQ. V dropped 5 bases and J dropped 9; count of bases not matched to a gene: 5.

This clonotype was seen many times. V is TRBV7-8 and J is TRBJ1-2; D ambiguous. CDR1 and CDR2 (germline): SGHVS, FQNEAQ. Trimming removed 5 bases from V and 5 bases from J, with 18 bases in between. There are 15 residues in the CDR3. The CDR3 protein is CASSPTAASEYGYTF. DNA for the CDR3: TGTGCCAGCAGCCCCACAGCTGCCTCTGAGTATGGCTACACCTTC.

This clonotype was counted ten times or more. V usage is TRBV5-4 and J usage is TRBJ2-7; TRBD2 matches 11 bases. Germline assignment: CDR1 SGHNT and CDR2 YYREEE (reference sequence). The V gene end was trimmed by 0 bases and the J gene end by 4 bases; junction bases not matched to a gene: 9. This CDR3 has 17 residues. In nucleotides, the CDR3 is TGTGCCAGCAGCTTGGATTCCCTAGCGGGAGGTTTGTACGAGCAGTACTTC. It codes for CASSLDSLAGGLYEQYF.

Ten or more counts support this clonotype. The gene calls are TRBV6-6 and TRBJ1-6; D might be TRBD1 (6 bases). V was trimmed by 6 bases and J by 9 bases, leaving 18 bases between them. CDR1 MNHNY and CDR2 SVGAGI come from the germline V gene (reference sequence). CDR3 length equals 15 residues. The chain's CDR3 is CASSGGLGTLSPLHF. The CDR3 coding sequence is TGTGCCAGCAGCGGGGGCCTTGGGACCCTTTCACCCCTCCACTTT.

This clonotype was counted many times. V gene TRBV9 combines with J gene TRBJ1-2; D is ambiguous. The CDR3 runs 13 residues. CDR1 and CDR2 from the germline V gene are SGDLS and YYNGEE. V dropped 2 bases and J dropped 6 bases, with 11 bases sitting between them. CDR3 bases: TGTGCCAGCAGCGTTAGAGGAGTCGATGGCTACACCTTC. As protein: CASSVRGVDGYTF.

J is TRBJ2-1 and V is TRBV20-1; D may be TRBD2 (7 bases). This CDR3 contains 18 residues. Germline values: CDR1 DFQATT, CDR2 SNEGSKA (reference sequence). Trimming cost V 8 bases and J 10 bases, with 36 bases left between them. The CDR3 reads CSTLSIGSGGGQSREQFF. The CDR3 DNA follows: TGCAGTACCCTATCGATAGGGAGTGGGGGGGGACAATCGAGAGAGCAGTTCTTC.

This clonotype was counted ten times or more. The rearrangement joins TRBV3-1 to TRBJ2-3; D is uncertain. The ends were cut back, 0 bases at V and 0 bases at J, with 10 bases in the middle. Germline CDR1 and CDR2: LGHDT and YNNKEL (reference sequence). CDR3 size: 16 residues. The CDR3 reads CASSQEPHLSTDTQYF. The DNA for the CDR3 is TGTGCCAGCAGCCAAGAACCCCATCTTAGCACAGATACGCAGTATTTT.

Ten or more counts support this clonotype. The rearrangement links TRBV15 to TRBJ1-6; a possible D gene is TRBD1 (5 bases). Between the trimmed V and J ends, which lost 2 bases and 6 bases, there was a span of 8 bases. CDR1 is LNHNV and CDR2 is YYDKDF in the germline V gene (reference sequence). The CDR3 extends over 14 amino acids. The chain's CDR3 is CATSRRGRNSPLHF. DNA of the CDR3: TGTGCCACCAGCAGACGGGGACGTAATTCACCCCTCCACTTT.

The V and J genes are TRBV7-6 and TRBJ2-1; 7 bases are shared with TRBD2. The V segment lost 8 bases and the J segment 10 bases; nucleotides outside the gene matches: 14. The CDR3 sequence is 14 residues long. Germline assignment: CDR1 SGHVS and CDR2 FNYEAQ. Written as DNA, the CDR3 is TGTGCCAGCGGCAGAGGGGCGGGAGTCGAAGAGCAGTTCTTC. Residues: CASGRGAGVEEQFF.

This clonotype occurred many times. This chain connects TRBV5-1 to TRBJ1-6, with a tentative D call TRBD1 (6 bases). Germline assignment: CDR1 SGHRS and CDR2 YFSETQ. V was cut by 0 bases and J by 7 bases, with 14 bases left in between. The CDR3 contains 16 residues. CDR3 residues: CASSLDPQGRNSPLHF. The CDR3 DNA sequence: TGCGCCAGCAGCTTGGACCCCCAGGGGAGAAATTCACCCCTCCACTTT.

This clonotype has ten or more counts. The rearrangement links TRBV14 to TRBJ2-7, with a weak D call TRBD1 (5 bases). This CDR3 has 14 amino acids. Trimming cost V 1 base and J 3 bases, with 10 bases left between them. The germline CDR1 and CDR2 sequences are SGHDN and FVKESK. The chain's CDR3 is CASSQVGPDYEQYF. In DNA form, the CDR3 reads TGTGCCAGCAGCCAAGTGGGGCCCGACTACGAGCAGTACTTC.

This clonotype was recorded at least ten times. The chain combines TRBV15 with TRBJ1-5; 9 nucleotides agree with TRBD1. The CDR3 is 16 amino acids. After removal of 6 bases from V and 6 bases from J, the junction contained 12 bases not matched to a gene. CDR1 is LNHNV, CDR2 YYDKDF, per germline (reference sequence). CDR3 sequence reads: CATSRPGTGGVQPQHF. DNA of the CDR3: TGTGCCACCAGTAGACCGGGCACAGGGGGCGTTCAGCCCCAGCATTTT.

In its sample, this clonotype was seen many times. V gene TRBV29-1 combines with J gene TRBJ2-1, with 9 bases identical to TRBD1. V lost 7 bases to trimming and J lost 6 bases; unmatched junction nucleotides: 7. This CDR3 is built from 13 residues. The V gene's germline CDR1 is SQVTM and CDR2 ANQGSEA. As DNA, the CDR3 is TGCAGCGCCGAACAGGGGGCGAGCAATGAGCAGTTCTTC. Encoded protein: CSAEQGASNEQFF.

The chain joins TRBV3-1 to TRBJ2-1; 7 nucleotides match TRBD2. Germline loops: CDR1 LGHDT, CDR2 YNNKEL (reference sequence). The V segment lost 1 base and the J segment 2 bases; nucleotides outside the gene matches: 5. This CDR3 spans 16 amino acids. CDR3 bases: TGTGCCAGCAGCCAAGGGACTAGAGGTACCTACAATGAGCAGTTCTTC. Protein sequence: CASSQGTRGTYNEQFF.

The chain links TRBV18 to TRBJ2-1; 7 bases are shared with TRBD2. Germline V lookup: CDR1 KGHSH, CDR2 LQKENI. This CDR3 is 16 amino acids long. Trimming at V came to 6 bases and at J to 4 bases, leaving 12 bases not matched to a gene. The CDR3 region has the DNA TGTGCCAGCTCCAGGTTGCAGGCGGGAGATTACAATGAGCAGTTCTTC. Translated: CASSRLQAGDYNEQFF.

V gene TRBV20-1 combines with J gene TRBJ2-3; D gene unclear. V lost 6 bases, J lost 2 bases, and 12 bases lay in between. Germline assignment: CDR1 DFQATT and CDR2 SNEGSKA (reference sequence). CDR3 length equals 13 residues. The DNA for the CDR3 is TGCAGTGCCCCACCAAGAAACACAGATACGCAGTATTTT. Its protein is CSAPPRNTDTQYF.

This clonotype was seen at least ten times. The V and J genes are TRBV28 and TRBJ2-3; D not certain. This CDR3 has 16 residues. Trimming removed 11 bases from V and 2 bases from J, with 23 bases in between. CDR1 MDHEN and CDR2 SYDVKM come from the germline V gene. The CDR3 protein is CACDVFPTGSTDTQYF. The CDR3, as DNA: TGTGCCTGCGACGTTTTTCCTACCGGCTCCACAGATACGCAGTATTTT.

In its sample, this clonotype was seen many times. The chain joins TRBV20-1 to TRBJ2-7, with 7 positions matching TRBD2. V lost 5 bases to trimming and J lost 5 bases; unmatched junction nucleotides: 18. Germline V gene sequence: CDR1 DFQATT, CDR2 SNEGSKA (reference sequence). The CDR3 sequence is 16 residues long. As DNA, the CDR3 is TGCAGTGCTTCACTTCGGGAACTAGAGCGGGAAGACGAGCAGTACTTC. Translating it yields CSASLRELEREDEQYF.

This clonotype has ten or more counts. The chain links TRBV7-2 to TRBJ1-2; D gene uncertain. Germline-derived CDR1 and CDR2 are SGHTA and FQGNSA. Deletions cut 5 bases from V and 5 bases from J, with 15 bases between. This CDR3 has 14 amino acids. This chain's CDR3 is CASSPQSSRYGYTF. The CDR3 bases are TGTGCCAGCAGCCCGCAAAGCAGCCGGTATGGCTACACCTTC.

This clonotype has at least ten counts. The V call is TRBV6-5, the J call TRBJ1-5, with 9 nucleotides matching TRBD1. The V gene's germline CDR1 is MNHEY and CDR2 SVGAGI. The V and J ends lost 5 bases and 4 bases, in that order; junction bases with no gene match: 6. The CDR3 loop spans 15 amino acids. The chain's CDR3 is CASSATGTGNQPQHF. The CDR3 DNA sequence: TGTGCCAGCAGTGCAACCGGGACAGGGAATCAGCCCCAGCATTTT.

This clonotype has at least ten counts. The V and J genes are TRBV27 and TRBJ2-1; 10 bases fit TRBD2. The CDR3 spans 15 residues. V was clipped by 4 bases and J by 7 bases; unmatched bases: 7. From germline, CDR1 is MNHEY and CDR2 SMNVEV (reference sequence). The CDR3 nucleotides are TGTGCCAGCAGTTCCCTTATACTAGCGGGGAATGAGCAGTTCTTC. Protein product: CASSSLILAGNEQFF.

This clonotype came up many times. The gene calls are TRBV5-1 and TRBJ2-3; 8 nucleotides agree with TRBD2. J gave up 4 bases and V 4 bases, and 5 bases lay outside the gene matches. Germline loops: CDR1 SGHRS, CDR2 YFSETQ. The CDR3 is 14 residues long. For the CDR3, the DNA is TGCGCCAGCAGCACAGCGGGAGTGGCAGATACGCAGTATTTT. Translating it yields CASSTAGVADTQYF.

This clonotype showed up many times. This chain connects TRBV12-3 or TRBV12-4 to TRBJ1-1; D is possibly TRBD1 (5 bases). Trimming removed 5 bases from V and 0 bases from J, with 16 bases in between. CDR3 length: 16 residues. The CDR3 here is CASSPDRTFMNTEAFF. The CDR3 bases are TGTGCCAGCAGTCCCGACAGAACCTTTATGAACACTGAAGCTTTCTTT.

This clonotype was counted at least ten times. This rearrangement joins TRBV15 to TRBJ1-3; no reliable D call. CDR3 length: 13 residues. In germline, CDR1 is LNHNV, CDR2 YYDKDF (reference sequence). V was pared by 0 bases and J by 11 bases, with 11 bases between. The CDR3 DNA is TGTGCCACCAGCAGAGATCGGAGGCCCGCCATATATTTT. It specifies CATSRDRRPAIYF. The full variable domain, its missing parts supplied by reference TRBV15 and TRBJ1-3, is DAMVIQNPRYQVTQFGKPVTLSCSQTLNHNVMYWYQQKSSQAPKLLFHYYDKDFNNEADTPDNFQSRRPNTSFCFLDIRSPGLGDTAMYLCATSRDRRPAIYFGEGSWLTVV.

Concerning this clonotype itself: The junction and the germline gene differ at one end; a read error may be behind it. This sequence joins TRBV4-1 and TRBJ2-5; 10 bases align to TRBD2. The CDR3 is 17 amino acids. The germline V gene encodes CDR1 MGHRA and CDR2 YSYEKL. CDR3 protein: CAISQGWTSGVKETQYF. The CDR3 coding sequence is TGCGCCATCAGCCAAGGATGGACTAGCGGAGTTAAAGAGACCCAGTACTTC.